These 13 T cell receptor beta chains came from one sample sequenced in a study of blood T cells in healthy people across ages. Through a sample-barcoded 5' primer and a J-beta primer mix, a second PCR was run for roughly 7 to 11 cycles. MiXCR was run by TCRdb on the 5' RACE reads, yielding one entry per CDR3 protein. The sample holds 600,000 to 1,000,000 distinct CDR3 sequences, just under 25% seen once. These records were also assigned to another study, of T cells of mothers and their children.

The sequencing sample was made of blood. These receptor sequences come from a boy aged 5-17 years in good health.

This clonotype appeared a few times. V is TRBV18 and J is TRBJ1-5; D might be TRBD1 (5 bases). V gave up 1 base and J gave up 1 base, with 17 bases separating them. The CDR3 length is 18 residues. Per germline, CDR1 KGHSH and CDR2 LQKENI. CDR3 region: CASSPRAQESGSNQPQHF. DNA of the CDR3: TGTGCCAGCTCACCACGGGCACAGGAGAGCGGGAGCAATCAGCCCCAGCATTTT.

Of note for this clonotype: At one end the junction does not follow the germline gene, possibly because of a read error. The J gene is TRBJ2-7, the V gene TRBV20-1, with 11 bases identical to TRBD1. The length of the CDR3 is 16 residues. Germline CDR1 DFQATT, CDR2 SNEGSKA (reference sequence). This CDR3 is CSTRDQRTGGIYEQYF. DNA of the CDR3: TGCAGTACTAGAGATCAGAGGACAGGGGGCATCTACGAGCAGTACTTC.

V is TRBV12-3 or TRBV12-4 and J is TRBJ2-7; D uncertain. Trimming shortened V by 6 bases and J by 2 bases, and 8 bases separated the two germline ends. The CDR3 runs to 12 residues. The CDR3 reads CASSFATYEQYF. CDR3 DNA: TGTGCCAGCAGCTTTGCTACCTACGAGCAGTACTTC.

J is TRBJ1-4 and V is TRBV20-1, with D possibly matching TRBD1 (5 bases). V lost 0 bases, J lost 2 bases, and 10 bases lay in between. The germline V gene has CDR1 DFQATT and CDR2 SNEGSKA (reference sequence). The CDR3 contains 15 residues. The CDR3 nucleotides are TGCAGTGCTAGAGAAGGGACCGCCACTAATGAAAAACTGTTTTTT. It is translated as CSAREGTATNEKLFF.

This chain links TRBV15 with TRBJ1-1; TRBD1 aligns across 8 bases. Germline assignment: CDR1 LNHNV and CDR2 YYDKDF (reference sequence). The CDR3 is 15 residues long. V lost 5 bases and J lost 3; bases outside the gene matches: 8. In nucleotides, the CDR3 is TGTGCCACCAGCCCTCTCCGGACAGGGTACACTGAAGCTTTCTTT. The encoded protein is CATSPLRTGYTEAFF.

This clonotype has only a few counts. This chain joins TRBV7-8 and TRBJ2-7; D is perhaps TRBD2 (5 bases). Germline V CDR1 and CDR2: SGHVS, FQNEAQ. The V end was cut by 4 bases, the J end by 3 bases, with 16 bases between. The CDR3 is 15 residues long. CDR3 DNA: TGTGCCAGCAGCTCCACGGAGGTACAGATCTACGAGCAGTACTTC. Amino acids: CASSSTEVQIYEQYF. Combining the CDR3 with reference TRBV7-8 and TRBJ2-7 gives the whole variable domain GAGVSQSPRYKVAKRGQDVALRCDPISGHVSLFWYQQALGQGPEFLTYFQNEAQLDKSGLPSDRFFAERPEGSVSTLKIQRTQQEDSAVYLCASSSTEVQIYEQYFGPGTRLTVT.

This clonotype was observed a handful of times. The chain links TRBV12-3 or TRBV12-4 to TRBJ2-3; 12 bases agree with TRBD2. The CDR3 extends over 17 amino acids. V was clipped by 7 bases and J by 1 base; unmatched bases: 9. The CDR3 DNA is TGTGCCAGCATCCTGGCTAGCGGGGGGGCCGGCACAGATACGCAGTATTTT. Its protein is CASILASGGAGTDTQYF.

The CDR3 sequence: CSALLAGSTDTQYF. In DNA form, the CDR3 reads TGCAGTGCTCTGCTAGCGGGAAGCACAGATACGCAGTATTTT. This rearrangement joins TRBV20-1 to TRBJ2-3; 9 positions agree with TRBD2. The CDR3 length is 14 residues. V shed 5 bases and J 0 bases; nucleotides not matched to a gene: 3. Germline V gene data show CDR1 as DFQATT and CDR2 as SNEGSKA (reference sequence).

The rearrangement joins TRBV28 to TRBJ1-4, with unresolved D. The CDR3 runs to 13 residues. V was cut by 6 bases and J by 12 bases, with 17 bases left in between. CDR1 is MDHEN, CDR2 SYDVKM, per germline. The CDR3, as DNA: TGTGCCAGCAGCCTTTCCGCGGCCCGGCAACTGTTTTTT. Translating gives CASSLSAARQLFF.

This clonotype occurred a few times. CDR3 residues: CSARWTASGELFF. The CDR3 nucleotides are TGCAGTGCTAGATGGACGGCCTCCGGGGAGCTGTTTTTT. The V gene is TRBV20-1, the J gene TRBJ2-2; D is unresolved. V was clipped by 2 bases and J by 6 bases, with 10 bases between them. The CDR3 consists of 13 residues. CDR1 and CDR2 (germline): DFQATT, SNEGSKA (reference sequence).

This clonotype appeared a few times. The rearrangement joins TRBV12-3 or TRBV12-4 to TRBJ2-7; D may match TRBD1 or TRBD2 (5 bases each). The CDR3 extends over 12 amino acids. Trimming cost V 3 bases and J 6 bases, with 9 bases left between them. The CDR3 sequence: CASSLSGTEQYF. CDR3 nucleotide sequence: TGTGCCAGCAGTTTGTCTGGGACCGAGCAGTACTTC.

A few counts support this clonotype. The genes are TRBV2 and TRBJ2-5, with D unresolved. The J call may be wrong; the DNA end is better matched by TRBJ2-7. The CDR3 totals 15 residues. Germline V CDR1 and CDR2: SNHLY, FYNNEI. The CDR3 DNA is TGTGCCAGCAGTGAAATTGTGGACGGCAACTACGAGCAGTACTTC. Its protein product is CASSEIVDGNYEQYF.

The sample holds a few counts of this clonotype. The chain combines TRBV25-1 with TRBJ1-4, with D uncertain. The ends were cut back, 4 bases at V and 5 bases at J, with 20 bases in the middle. In germline, CDR1 is MGHDK, CDR2 SYGVNS. The CDR3 runs 17 residues. The CDR3 protein is CASSVFSLDVENEKLFF. CDR3 sequence (DNA): TGTGCCAGCAGTGTTTTCTCTCTGGACGTCGAAAATGAAAAACTGTTTTTT.